This TCR beta chain was obtained from a study of identical twins. One entry per CDR3 protein results from TCRdb running MiXCR on the 5' RACE reads. The sample yields some 1,700,000 distinct CDR3 sequences, roughly a third seen once. Germline CDR1 reads MGHDK; CDR2 reads SYGVNS. Trimming cost V 1 base and J 3 bases, with 12 bases left between them. The CDR3 loop spans 15 amino acids. This TCR was recovered from a newborn girl in good health. The chain carries TRBV25-1 and TRBJ1-1, with TRBD1 as a possible D gene (5 bases). The sequenced material came from cord blood. CDR3 bases: TGTGCCAGCAGTGAATCTAAGGGGTCCCACACTGAAGCTTTCTTT. It encodes CASSESKGSHTEAFF.